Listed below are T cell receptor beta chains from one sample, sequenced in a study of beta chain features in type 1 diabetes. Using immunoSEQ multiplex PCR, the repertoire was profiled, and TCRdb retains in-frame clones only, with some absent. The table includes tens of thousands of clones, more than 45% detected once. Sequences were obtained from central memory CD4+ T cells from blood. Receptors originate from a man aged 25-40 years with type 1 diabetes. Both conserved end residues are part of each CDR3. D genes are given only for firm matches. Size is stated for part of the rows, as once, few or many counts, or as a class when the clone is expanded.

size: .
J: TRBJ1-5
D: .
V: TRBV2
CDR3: CASSGDSNQPQHF
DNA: TGTGCCAGCAGCGGGGATAGCAATCAGCCCCAGCATTTT

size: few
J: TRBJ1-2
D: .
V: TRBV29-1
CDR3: CSVADREGYTF
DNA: TGCAGCGTTGCAGACCGGGAGGGCTACACCTTC

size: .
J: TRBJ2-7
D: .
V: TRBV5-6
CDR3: CASSLRQEQYF
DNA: TGTGCCAGCAGCTTGCGACAGGAGCAGTACTTC

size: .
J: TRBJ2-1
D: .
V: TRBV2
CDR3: CASSRSVNNEQFF
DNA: TGTGCCAGCAGTCGGAGCGTGAACAATGAGCAGTTCTTC

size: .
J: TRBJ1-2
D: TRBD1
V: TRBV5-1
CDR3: CASSLGQGVYGYTF
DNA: TGCGCCAGCAGCTTGGGGCAGGGGGTCTATGGCTACACCTTC

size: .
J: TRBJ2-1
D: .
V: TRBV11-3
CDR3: CASSFQGISYNEQFF
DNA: TGTGCCAGCAGCTTCCAGGGGATCTCCTACAATGAGCAGTTCTTC

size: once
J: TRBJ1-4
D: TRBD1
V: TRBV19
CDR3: CASGQGPNEKLFF
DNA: TGTGCCAGTGGACAGGGCCCTAATGAAAAACTGTTTTTT

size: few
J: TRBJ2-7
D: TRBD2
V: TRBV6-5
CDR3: CASRGLATYEQYF
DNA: TGTGCCAGCAGGGGACTAGCGACCTACGAGCAGTACTTC

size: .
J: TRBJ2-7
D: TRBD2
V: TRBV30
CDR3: CAWSVSGGSYEQYF
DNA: TGTGCCTGGAGTGTATCGGGAGGTTCCTACGAGCAGTACTTC

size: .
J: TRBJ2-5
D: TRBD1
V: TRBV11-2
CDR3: CASSLQGDKYF
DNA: TGTGCCAGCAGCCTACAGGGGGACAAGTACTTC

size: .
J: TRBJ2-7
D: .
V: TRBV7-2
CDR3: CASSLAGGDEQYF
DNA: TGTGCCAGCAGCTTAGCGGGGGGAGACGAGCAGTACTTC

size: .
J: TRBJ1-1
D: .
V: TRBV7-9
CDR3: CASSYTRGIQTEAFF
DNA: TGTGCCAGCAGTTATACAAGGGGTATCCAAACTGAAGCTTTCTTT

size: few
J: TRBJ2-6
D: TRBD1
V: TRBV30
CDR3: CAFKRGPGANVLTF
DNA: TGTGCCTTTAAAAGGGGGCCCGGGGCCAACGTCCTGACTTTC

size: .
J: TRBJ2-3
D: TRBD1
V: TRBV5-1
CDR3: CASSSAGTGATDTQYF
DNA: TGCGCCAGCAGCTCCGCCGGGACAGGGGCCACAGATACGCAGTATTTT

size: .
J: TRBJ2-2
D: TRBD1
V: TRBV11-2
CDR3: CASSAGQGPNTGELFF
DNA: TGTGCCAGCAGCGCGGGACAGGGGCCGAACACCGGGGAGCTGTTTTTT

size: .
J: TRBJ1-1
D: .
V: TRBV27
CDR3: CASSLQGTQPTNTEAFF
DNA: TGTGCCAGCAGCCTTCAGGGGACCCAACCGACTAACACTGAAGCTTTCTTT

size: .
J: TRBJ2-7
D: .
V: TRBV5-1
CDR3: CASSLVRGASYEQYF
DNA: TGCGCCAGCAGCTTGGTCCGGGGGGCCTCCTACGAGCAGTACTTC

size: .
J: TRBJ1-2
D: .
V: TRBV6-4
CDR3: CASRVDRPSGYTF
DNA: TGTGCCAGCAGAGTAGACAGACCTAGTGGCTACACCTTC

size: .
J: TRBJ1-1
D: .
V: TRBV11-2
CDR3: CASSLALTTRGTEAFF
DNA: TGTGCCAGCAGCTTAGCCCTAACAACTCGGGGCACTGAAGCTTTCTTT

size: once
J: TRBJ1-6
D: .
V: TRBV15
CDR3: CATSRDKTPLHF
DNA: TGTGCCACCAGCAGAGATAAAACACCCCTCCACTTT